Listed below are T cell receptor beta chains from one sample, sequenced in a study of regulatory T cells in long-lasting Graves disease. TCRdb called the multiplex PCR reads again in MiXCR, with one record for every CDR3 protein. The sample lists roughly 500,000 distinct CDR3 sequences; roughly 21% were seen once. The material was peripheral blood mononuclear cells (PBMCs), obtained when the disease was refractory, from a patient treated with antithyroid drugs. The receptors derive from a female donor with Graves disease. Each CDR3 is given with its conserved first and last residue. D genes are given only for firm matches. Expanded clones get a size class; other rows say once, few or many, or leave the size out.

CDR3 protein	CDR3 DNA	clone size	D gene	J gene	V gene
CSAEPPRSFYEQYF	TGCAGTGCTGAGCCCCCGAGGAGTTTCTACGAGCAGTACTTC	many	-	TRBJ2-7	TRBV20-1
CSARRSADTEAFF	TGCAGTGCTAGAAGGAGCGCTGACACTGAAGCTTTCTTT	many	-	TRBJ1-1	TRBV20-1
CASRLGGESSPLHF	TGTGCCAGCAGACTTGGAGGGGAAAGCTCACCCCTCCACTTT	many	-	TRBJ1-6	TRBV27
CSASGWGTGYSHGAFF	TGCAGTGCTAGTGGCTGGGGGACAGGGTACTCTCATGGAGCTTTCTTT	few	TRBD1	TRBJ1-1	TRBV20-1
CASSLENPNTGELFF	TGCGCCAGCAGCTTAGAGAACCCGAACACCGGGGAGCTGTTTTTT	once	-	TRBJ2-2	TRBV5-1
CASSLVYTPATYEQYF	TGCGCCAGCAGCTTGGTTTACACACCCGCAACCTACGAGCAGTACTTC	many	-	TRBJ2-7	TRBV5-1
CASRAGGNQETQYF	TGTGCCAGCCGTGCGGGGGGCAACCAAGAGACCCAGTACTTC	few	TRBD2	TRBJ2-5	TRBV6-1
CASRGSGNSYEQYF	TGTGCCAGCAGAGGATCCGGGAACTCCTACGAGCAGTACTTC	few	-	TRBJ2-7	TRBV12-3/TRBV12-4
CSARPSGIFYEQYF	TGCAGTGCTAGGCCTAGCGGGATTTTCTACGAGCAGTACTTC	few	TRBD2	TRBJ2-7	TRBV20-1
CASSSSGTSNQPQHF	TGTGCCAGCAGCTCCTCAGGGACGAGCAATCAGCCCCAGCATTTT	-	-	TRBJ1-5	TRBV7-2
CAISPGAAKNIQYF	TGTGCCATCAGCCCCGGAGCAGCCAAAAACATTCAGTACTTC	-	-	TRBJ2-4	TRBV10-3
CASRSGQFNQPQHF	TGTGCCAGCAGAAGTGGGCAGTTCAATCAGCCCCAGCATTTT	few	-	TRBJ1-5	TRBV6-1
CASSLGWGRSQETQYF	TGTGCCAGCAGCTTGGGATGGGGGCGAAGCCAAGAGACCCAGTACTTC	many	-	TRBJ2-5	TRBV5-5
CASSKDRASINEQYF	TGTGCCAGCAGTAAGGACAGGGCCTCTATCAACGAGCAGTACTTC	many	TRBD1	TRBJ2-7	TRBV28
CASRQTPSSYEQYF	TGTGCCAGCAGACAGACTCCCAGCTCCTACGAGCAGTACTTC	many	-	TRBJ2-7	TRBV6-1
CASSTEWIDGYTF	TGTGCCAGCAGTACGGAATGGATCGATGGCTACACCTTC	many	-	TRBJ1-2	TRBV6-1
CASTGGGGGDTEAFF	TGTGCCAGCACGGGGGGCGGGGGTGGAGACACTGAAGCTTTCTTT	many	-	TRBJ1-1	TRBV28
CASSPSGYSNQPQHF	TGTGCCAGCAGTCCGTCAGGGTATAGCAATCAGCCCCAGCATTTT	many	-	TRBJ1-5	TRBV28
CASSLDRGFSHEQYF	TGCGCCAGCAGCCTTGACAGGGGTTTTTCCCACGAGCAGTACTTC	-	TRBD1	TRBJ2-7	TRBV5-1
CASSPGFETQYF	TGTGCCAGCAGCCCTGGATTCGAGACCCAGTACTTC	-	-	TRBJ2-5	TRBV27
CASSGFEQGHHGYTF	TGTGCCAGCAGTGGATTTGAACAGGGTCACCATGGCTACACCTTC	few	-	TRBJ1-2	TRBV6-1
CASSFLYTEAFF	TGTGCCAGCAGTTTCCTCTACACTGAAGCTTTCTTT	many	-	TRBJ1-1	TRBV28
CAISDTGSGANVLTF	TGTGCCATCAGCGATACAGGCTCTGGGGCCAACGTCCTGACTTTC	few	-	TRBJ2-6	TRBV10-3
CAIGQDRYEQYF	TGTGCCATCGGACAGGATCGCTACGAGCAGTACTTC	-	TRBD1	TRBJ2-7	TRBV7-3
CASMGNTGELFF	TGTGCCAGCATGGGGAACACCGGGGAGCTGTTTTTT	many	-	TRBJ2-2	TRBV28
CSASPGLYEQYF	TGCAGTGCTAGCCCAGGCCTCTACGAGCAGTACTTC	-	-	TRBJ2-7	TRBV20-1
CATNRQWNTEAFF	TGTGCCACCAACAGACAGTGGAACACTGAAGCTTTCTTT	-	-	TRBJ1-1	TRBV15
CSVTTVTGELFF	TGCAGCGTCACGACCGTCACCGGGGAGCTGTTTTTT	-	-	TRBJ2-2	TRBV29-1
CASSLGTGVSGIYEKLFF	TGTGCCAGCAGCTTAGGGACAGGGGTCTCAGGCATCTATGAAAAACTGTTTTTT	-	TRBD1	TRBJ1-4	TRBV7-9
CASSPGGGIRSYEQYF	TGTGCCAGCAGCCCCGGGGGCGGGATAAGGTCCTACGAGCAGTACTTC	-	-	TRBJ2-7	TRBV9
CASMGQGGVEQYF	TGTGCCAGCATGGGACAGGGAGGCGTCGAGCAGTACTTC	many	TRBD1	TRBJ2-7	TRBV2
CASTPQGTGNYGYTF	TGTGCCAGCACCCCTCAAGGGACAGGGAACTATGGCTACACCTTC	-	TRBD1	TRBJ1-2	TRBV6-2/TRBV6-3
CASSIWQSPTDTQYF	TGTGCCAGTAGTATCTGGCAGAGTCCCACAGATACGCAGTATTTT	-	-	TRBJ2-3	TRBV19
CASSQDLFGGPPYGYTF	TGTGCCAGCAGCCAAGATCTTTTTGGTGGACCTCCATATGGCTACACCTTC	-	-	TRBJ1-2	TRBV3-1
CASSQELAGGQETQYF	TGTGCCAGCAGCCAAGAGCTAGCGGGAGGGCAAGAGACCCAGTACTTC	few	TRBD2	TRBJ2-5	TRBV4-2
CASSVAGTSYEQYF	TGTGCCAGCAGCGTGGCCGGGACTAGCTACGAGCAGTACTTC	few	TRBD2	TRBJ2-7	TRBV9
CASSWGQISNQPQHF	TGTGCCAGCAGTTGGGGACAAATTAGCAATCAGCCCCAGCATTTT	many	-	TRBJ1-5	TRBV6-5
CASRAQGPGTEAFF	TGTGCCAGCAGAGCACAGGGGCCGGGTACTGAAGCTTTCTTT	many	TRBD1	TRBJ1-1	TRBV28
CASRPTGEGQPQHF	TGTGCCAGCAGACCTACAGGGGAGGGTCAGCCCCAGCATTTT	few	TRBD1	TRBJ1-5	TRBV27
CASGQPEGTAIAYEQYF	TGTGCTAGTGGTCAACCTGAGGGGACAGCGATTGCCTACGAGCAGTACTTC	many	TRBD1	TRBJ2-7	TRBV12-5
CASNPGGSSTDTQYF	TGTGCCAGCAACCCCGGCGGTTCTAGCACAGATACGCAGTATTTT	-	-	TRBJ2-3	TRBV28
CASSTFATVRETQYF	TGTGCCAGCAGTACCTTCGCGACCGTGAGAGAGACCCAGTACTTC	many	-	TRBJ2-5	TRBV28